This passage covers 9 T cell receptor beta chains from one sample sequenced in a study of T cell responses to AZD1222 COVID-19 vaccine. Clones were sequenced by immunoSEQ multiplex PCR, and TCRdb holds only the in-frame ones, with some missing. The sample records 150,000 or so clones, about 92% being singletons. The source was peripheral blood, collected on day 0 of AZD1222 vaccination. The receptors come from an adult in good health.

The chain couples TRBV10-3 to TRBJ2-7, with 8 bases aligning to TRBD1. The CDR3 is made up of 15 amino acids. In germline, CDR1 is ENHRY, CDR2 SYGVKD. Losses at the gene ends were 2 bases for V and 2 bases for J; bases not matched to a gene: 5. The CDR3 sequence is CAISEMDRETYEQYF. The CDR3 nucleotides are TGTGCCATCAGTGAGATGGACAGGGAAACCTACGAGCAGTACTTC.

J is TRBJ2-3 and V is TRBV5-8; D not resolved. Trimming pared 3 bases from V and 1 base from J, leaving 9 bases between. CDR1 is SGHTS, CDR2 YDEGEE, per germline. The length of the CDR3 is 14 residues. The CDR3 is CASSSPSRTDTQYF. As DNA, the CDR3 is TGTGCCAGCAGCTCCCCGAGCCGCACAGATACGCAGTATTTT.

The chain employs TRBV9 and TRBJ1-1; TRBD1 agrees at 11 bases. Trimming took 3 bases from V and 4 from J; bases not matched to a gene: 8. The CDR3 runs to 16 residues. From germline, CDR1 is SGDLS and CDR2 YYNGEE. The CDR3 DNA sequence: TGTGCCAGCAGCGAGCGACCCGGACAGGGGGCCACTGAAGCTTTCTTT. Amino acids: CASSERPGQGATEAFF.

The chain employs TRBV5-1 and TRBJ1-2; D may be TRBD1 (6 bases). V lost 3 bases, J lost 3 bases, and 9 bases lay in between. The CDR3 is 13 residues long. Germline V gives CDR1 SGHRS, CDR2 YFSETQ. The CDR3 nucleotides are TGCGCCAGCAGCTGGGAGGGGGACTATGGCTACACCTTC. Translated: CASSWEGDYGYTF.

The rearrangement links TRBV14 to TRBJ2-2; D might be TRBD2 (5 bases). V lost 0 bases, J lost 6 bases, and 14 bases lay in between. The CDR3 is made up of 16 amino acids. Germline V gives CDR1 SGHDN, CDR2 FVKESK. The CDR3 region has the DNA TGTGCCAGCAGCCAAGATCTGCCGGGGAGATCCGGGGAGCTGTTTTTT. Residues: CASSQDLPGRSGELFF.

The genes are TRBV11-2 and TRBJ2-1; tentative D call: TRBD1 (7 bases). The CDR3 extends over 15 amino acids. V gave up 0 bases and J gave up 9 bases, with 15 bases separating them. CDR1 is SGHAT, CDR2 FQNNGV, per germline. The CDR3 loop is CASSLDRGARSEQFF. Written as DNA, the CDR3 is TGTGCCAGCAGCTTAGACAGGGGGGCGCGTAGTGAGCAGTTCTTC. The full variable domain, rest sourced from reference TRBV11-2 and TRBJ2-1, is EAGVAQSPRYKIIEKRQSVAFWCNPISGHATLYWYQQILGQGPKLLIQFQNNGVVDDSQLPKDRFSAERLKGVDSTLKIQPAKLEDSAVYLCASSLDRGARSEQFFGPGTRLTVL.

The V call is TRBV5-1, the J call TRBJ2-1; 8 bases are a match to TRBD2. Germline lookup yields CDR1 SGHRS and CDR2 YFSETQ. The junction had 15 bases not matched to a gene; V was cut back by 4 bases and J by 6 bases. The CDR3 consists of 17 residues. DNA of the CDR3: TGCGCCAGCAGCCCGGAATTTGGGAGCGGGGGACCCAATGAGCAGTTCTTC. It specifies CASSPEFGSGGPNEQFF.

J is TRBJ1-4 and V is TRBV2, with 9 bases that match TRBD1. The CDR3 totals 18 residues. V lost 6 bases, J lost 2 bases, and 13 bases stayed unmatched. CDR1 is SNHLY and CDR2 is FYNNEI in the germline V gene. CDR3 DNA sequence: TGTGCCAGCAGCCTGGACAGGGGCACCTTTACCACTAATGAAAAACTGTTTTTT. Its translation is CASSLDRGTFTTNEKLFF.

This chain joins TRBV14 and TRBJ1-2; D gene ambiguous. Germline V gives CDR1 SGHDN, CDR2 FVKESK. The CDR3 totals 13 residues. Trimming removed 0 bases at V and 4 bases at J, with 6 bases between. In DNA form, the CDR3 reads TGTGCCAGCAGCCAAGATTCCAGCTATGGCTACACCTTC. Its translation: CASSQDSSYGYTF. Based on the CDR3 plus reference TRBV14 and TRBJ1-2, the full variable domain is EAGVTQFPSHSVIEKGQTVTLRCDPISGHDNLYWYRRVMGKEIKFLLHFVKESKQDESGMPNNRFLAERTGGTYSTLKVQPAELEDSGVYFCASSQDSSYGYTFGSGTRLTVV.